The 15 T cell receptor beta chains reported below all come from one sample, sequenced in a study of T cells in Graves' hyperthyroidism and ophthalmopathy. Amplification yielded TCR beta CDR3 regions, with RNA transcripts as the source. In the first-round RT-PCR of the TCR CDR3, the HTBI primer set was used. TCRdb re-derived calls from the multiplex PCR reads in MiXCR, one entry per CDR3 protein. The data show about 360,000 distinct CDR3 sequences, 19% seen once. The specimen was blood. Receptors were obtained from a woman aged 18-29 years with Graves' hyperthyroidism.

At least ten counts were recorded for this clonotype. The chain links TRBV2 to TRBJ1-2; 8 nucleotides line up with TRBD1. The CDR3 is made up of 13 amino acids. V dropped 5 bases and J dropped 4; count of bases not matched to a gene: 3. Per the germline V gene, CDR1 is SNHLY and CDR2 is FYNNEI. The CDR3 DNA is TGTGCCAGCAGTTTGACAGGGGTCTATGGCTACACCTTC. Its translation: CASSLTGVYGYTF.

As to this clonotype: One base away lies a much larger clone, so this may be a sequencing read error. V is TRBV12-5 and J is TRBJ2-2, with D unresolved. Germline V gene data show CDR1 as LGHNT and CDR2 as FRNRAP. The CDR3 is 11 amino acids. Between the trimmed V and J ends, which lost 3 bases and 7 bases, there was a span of 3 bases. The CDR3 DNA is TGTGCTAGTGGTTTAGTCGGGGAGCTGTTTTTT. Protein sequence: CASGLVGELFF. The complete variable domain, with remaining parts taken from reference TRBV12-5 and TRBJ2-2, reads DARVTQTPRHKVTEMGQEVTMRCQPILGHNTVFWYRQTMMQGLELLAYFRNRAPLDDSGMPKDRFSAEMPDATLATLKIQPSEPRDSAVYFCASGLVGELFFGEGSRLTVL.

The sample holds many counts of this clonotype. The chain combines TRBV20-1 with TRBJ2-5, with TRBD1 matching over 7 bases. V was clipped by 1 base and J by 7 bases; unmatched bases: 6. From germline, CDR1 is DFQATT and CDR2 SNEGSKA (reference sequence). This CDR3 spans 13 amino acids. The CDR3, as DNA: TGCAGTGCTAGAGTAACACAGGGGAGGACCCAGTACTTC. It specifies CSARVTQGRTQYF.

The gene calls are TRBV2 and TRBJ1-1, with no clear D. V lost 8 bases and J lost 0, with 19 bases in between. The CDR3 length is 16 residues. CDR1 and CDR2 from the germline V gene are SNHLY and FYNNEI. CDR3 nucleotide sequence: TGTGCCAGCTTAGTAGTCCTAAGGGCGGTGAACACTGAAGCTTTCTTT. Protein: CASLVVLRAVNTEAFF. Looking up the rest from reference TRBV2 and TRBJ1-1 gives the full variable domain: EPEVTQTPSHQVTQMGQEVILRCVPISNHLYFYWYRQILGQKVEFLVSFYNNEISEKSEIFDDQFSVERPDGSNFTLKIRSTKLEDSAMYFCASLVVLRAVNTEAFFGQGTRLTVV.

The chain has TRBV6-1 and TRBJ1-2, with 7 bases lining up with TRBD1. V shed 6 bases, J shed 8 bases, and the junction held 18 bases outside the gene matches. Germline V gene sequence: CDR1 MNHNS, CDR2 SASEGT. The CDR3 runs 16 residues. For the CDR3, the DNA is TGTGCCAGCAGCCCTCGACAGGGAGTACGTACGAAGGGCTACACCTTC. Amino acid sequence: CASSPRQGVRTKGYTF.

This clonotype was counted between two and nine times. This chain links TRBV10-3 with TRBJ2-5; the D gene is possibly TRBD1 (6 bases). CDR1 is ENHRY, CDR2 SYGVKD, per germline. This CDR3 spans 18 amino acids. The V end was cut by 3 bases, the J end by 2 bases, with 22 bases between. The DNA for the CDR3 is TGTGCCATCAGTGATGTAGATGGCTATGGGGGACAACAAGAGACCCAGTACTTC. The encoded protein is CAISDVDGYGGQQETQYF.

This clonotype has ten or more counts. This chain uses TRBV20-1 with TRBJ2-7, with unresolved D. The CDR3 extends over 12 amino acids. With 4 bases removed from V and 0 bases from J, the gap between germline ends came to 7 bases. Germline V gene lookup returns CDR1 DFQATT and CDR2 SNEGSKA (reference sequence). The CDR3 DNA is TGCAGTGCTACCGGATTCTCCTACGAGCAGTACTTC. Translating it yields CSATGFSYEQYF.

This clonotype was detected many times. Relative to the germline gene, one junction end is altered; a read error may explain this. The chain's CDR3 is CATSTGTDYGYTF. CDR3 nucleotides: TGTGCCACCAGTACCGGGACAGACTATGGCTACACCTTC. The rearrangement links TRBV6-1 to TRBJ1-2; TRBD1 matches 7 bases. The CDR3 has 13 residues. CDR1 is MNHNS and CDR2 is SASEGT in the germline V gene.

This clonotype has at least ten counts. The chain carries TRBV6-5 and TRBJ1-5; D remains ambiguous. The CDR3 runs to 14 residues. V was pared by 4 bases and J by 7 bases, with 14 bases between. The germline gives CDR1 MNHEY, CDR2 SVGAGI. This chain's CDR3 is CASSLAGLYQPQHF. The DNA for the CDR3 is TGTGCCAGCAGTTTAGCCGGGTTGTACCAGCCCCAGCATTTT.

The chain carries TRBV2 and TRBJ1-5; 7 positions agree with TRBD1. The length of the CDR3 is 13 residues. V trimming: 3 bases; J trimming: 6 bases; junction bases outside the gene matches: 2. Germline V gene lookup returns CDR1 SNHLY and CDR2 FYNNEI. The CDR3 nucleotides are TGTGCCAGCAGTGATCAGGGGGGTCAGCCCCAGCATTTT. It specifies CASSDQGGQPQHF.

This clonotype was seen ten or more times. V and J are TRBV6-1 and TRBJ1-5; 9 bases are shared with TRBD1. This CDR3 region has 15 residues. V lost 3 bases, J lost 9 bases, and 9 bases stayed unmatched. Germline V gene data show CDR1 as MNHNS and CDR2 as SASEGT. The DNA for the CDR3 is TGTGCCAGCAGTGATTTCGGGACAGGGCGTAGGCCCCAGCATTTT. It is translated as CASSDFGTGRRPQHF.

A remark on this clonotype: Here the CDR3 omits its conserved ending phenylalanine or tryptophan, so a read error is the likely source. The chain recombines TRBV12-3 or TRBV12-4 with TRBJ1-1, with TRBD1 matching over 8 bases. CDR3 size: 13 residues. The V segment lost 7 bases and the J segment 5 bases; nucleotides outside the gene matches: 6. The CDR3 DNA reads as TGTGCCAGCACGCAGGGGGCTAGGACTGAAGCTTTCTAT. The encoded protein is CASTQGARTEAFY.

This clonotype was observed at least ten times. The chain carries TRBV5-1 and TRBJ2-2, with D hard to call. This CDR3 comprises 13 residues. V was pared by 0 bases and J by 9 bases, with 9 bases between. The germline CDR1 and CDR2 sequences are SGHRS and YFSETQ. Written as DNA, the CDR3 is TGCGCCAGCAGCTTGGTACCGCCCCGGGAGCTGTTTTTT. It translates to CASSLVPPRELFF. Supplemented by reference TRBV5-1 and TRBJ2-2, the full variable domain reads KAGVTQTPRYLIKTRGQQVTLSCSPISGHRSVSWYQQTPGQGLQFLFEYFSETQRNKGNFPGRFSGRQFSNSRSEMNVSTLELGDSALYLCASSLVPPRELFFGEGSRLTVL.

CDR3 amino acids: CASTARGASQPQHF. CDR3 in DNA: TGTGCCAGCACCGCCCGGGGGGCCTCTCAGCCCCAGCATTTT. V usage is TRBV28 and J usage is TRBJ1-5, with D possibly being TRBD1 (6 bases). V was trimmed by 7 bases and J by 6 bases, leaving 16 bases between them. The CDR3 length is 14 residues. Germline CDR1 and CDR2: MDHEN and SYDVKM.

This clonotype was seen a few times. The chain employs TRBV25-1 and TRBJ2-5, with D uncertain. Trimming removed 9 bases from V and 5 bases from J, with 16 bases in between. Germline V gene lookup returns CDR1 MGHDK and CDR2 SYGVNS. There are 13 residues in the CDR3. The CDR3 is CASTEASKETQYF. CDR3 in DNA: TGTGCCAGTACCGAGGCCAGCAAGGAGACCCAGTACTTC.